Listed below are T cell receptor beta chains from one sample, sequenced in a study of T cells in tumors after PD-1 blockade. TCRdb's copy holds only in-frame clones and misses some; the assay was immunoSEQ multiplex PCR. Of about 13,000 clones detected, 63% appear once; the ten largest clones hold roughly a quarter. The sample was tumor tissue, taken before anti-PD-1 treatment. These receptors were taken from a human donor with cutaneous squamous cell carcinoma. CDR3s include the opening cysteine and the closing phenylalanine or tryptophan. A D gene is named only where the DNA matches it firmly. Clone size is shown for a subset of rows, as once, few, many or a class of expanded clone.

d_gene,abundance,v_gene,j_gene,CDR3nt,CDR3aa
TRBD2,NA,TRBV5-5,TRBJ2-3,TGTGCCACCACTTATAGCGGGACGGCTAGCACAGATACGCAGTATTTT,CATTYSGTASTDTQYF
NA,NA,TRBV4-3,TRBJ2-3,TGCGCCAGCAGCCAAGAGGGACGCTCAAGGGCGGGCACAGATACGCAGTATTTT,CASSQEGRSRAGTDTQYF
TRBD1,medium-sized,TRBV4-3,TRBJ1-5,TGCGCCAGCAGCCAAGATAGAGGCACAGGGGGTAATCAGCCCCAGCATTTT,CASSQDRGTGGNQPQHF
NA,NA,TRBV4-3,TRBJ1-1,TGCGCCAGCAGCCAAGGCAGGACCACTGAAGCTTTCTTT,CASSQGRTTEAFF
NA,few,TRBV3-1/TRBV3-2,TRBJ1-6,TGTGCCAGCAGCCAAGAGGGGACTAATTCACCCCTCCACTTT,CASSQEGTNSPLHF
NA,NA,TRBV18,TRBJ2-5,TGTGCCAGCTCACCTACTACCCCCCCTAGCGAATACTTC,CASSPTTPPSEYF
NA,NA,TRBV30,TRBJ1-3,TGTGCCTGCCTGTGGGGGGCGAACACCATATATTTT,CACLWGANTIYF
NA,few,TRBV24-1,TRBJ1-5,TGTGCCACCAGTGATTTGGTCGGCCCCAATCAGCCCCAGCATTTT,CATSDLVGPNQPQHF
NA,large,TRBV4-1,TRBJ1-2,TGCGCCAGCAGCCAAGATATTAACCGACCTTTTAACTATGGCTACACCTTC,CASSQDINRPFNYGYTF
TRBD1,NA,TRBV19,TRBJ1-6,TGTGCCAGTAGTATCAGAGGGGGCGTTATCGGTTCACCCCTCCACTTT,CASSIRGGVIGSPLHF
TRBD1,NA,TRBV5-4,TRBJ2-2,TGTGCCAGCAGCTTGGGAGGGGGCGAGTACACCGGGGAGCTGTTTTTT,CASSLGGGEYTGELFF
NA,NA,TRBV4-1,TRBJ2-7,TGCGCCAGCAGCCCTTCACCACCCGTGCAGCCTTCCTACGAGCAGTACTTC,CASSPSPPVQPSYEQYF